The 14 T cell receptor beta chains below come from one sample, sequenced in a study of siplizumab effects on memory and regulatory T cells (dated by TCRdb to between 2017 and 2020). Receptor libraries were prepared by the immunoSEQ multiplex PCR assay. The source is immuneACCESS, and TCRdb retained only in-frame sequences with V and J called. Part of the clones is not carried over; for the studies checked, unresolved V genes explain less than half of this, and the remainder is unexplained. The sample table holds approximately 82,000 clones, of which roughly 90% were seen once. Of the sample, approximately 1.5% falls within the top ten clones. Sequenced: Tregs sorted from blood. These receptor sequences come from a human donor in good health.

The CDR3 DNA reads TGTGCCAGCAGCTTAACCAATCAGCCCCAGCATTTT. Its translation is CASSLTNQPQHF. J is TRBJ1-5 and V is TRBV7-9; no definite D call. The CDR3 loop spans 12 amino acids. V lost 2 bases to trimming and J lost 3 bases, with 2 bases between them. CDR1 and CDR2 from the germline V gene are SEHNR and FQNEAQ (reference sequence).

The chain uses TRBV19 and TRBJ1-1, with unresolved D. The CDR3 has 14 amino acids. Germline V gene data show CDR1 as LNHDA and CDR2 as SQIVND (reference sequence). The V end was cut by 4 bases, the J end by 4 bases, with 13 bases between. The CDR3 DNA reads TGTGCCAGTAGTAGGTGGACGGTGCTCACTGAAGCTTTCTTT. Its translation: CASSRWTVLTEAFF.

This rearrangement joins TRBV4-1 to TRBJ2-3, with 8 bases that match TRBD2. The germline CDR1 and CDR2 sequences are MGHRA and YSYEKL. Unmatched junction bases numbered 10, after V lost 0 bases and J lost 2 bases. The CDR3 runs 18 residues. The CDR3 coding sequence is TGCGCCAGCAGCCAAGACACAACAAAGCGGGGGCCCACAGATACGCAGTATTTT. Its protein product is CASSQDTTKRGPTDTQYF.

The chain couples TRBV19 to TRBJ1-2; D unresolved. In germline, CDR1 is LNHDA, CDR2 SQIVND (reference sequence). The CDR3 length is 11 residues. The V and J ends lost 8 bases and 7 bases respectively, with 11 bases between them. The CDR3 DNA sequence: TGTGCCAGTCATAGGGAGGGTGGCTACACCTTC. The encoded protein is CASHREGGYTF.

This chain links TRBV7-9 with TRBJ1-6, with a tentative D call TRBD1 (5 bases). The CDR3 covers 15 residues. The germline V gene has CDR1 SEHNR and CDR2 FQNEAQ (reference sequence). V lost 2 bases, J lost 10 bases, and 15 bases lay in between. The CDR3 region has the DNA TGTGCCAGCAGCTTACCCGCCCCAGGGCAGTCACCCCTCCACTTT. Its translation: CASSLPAPGQSPLHF.

This rearrangement joins TRBV18 to TRBJ1-4, with 9 bases identical to TRBD1. V trimming: 3 bases; J trimming: 1 base; junction bases outside the gene matches: 6. The CDR3 is 17 amino acids. From germline, CDR1 is KGHSH and CDR2 LQKENI. CDR3 in amino acids: CASSPVPGQGTNEKLFF. The CDR3 DNA is TGTGCCAGCTCACCTGTCCCGGGACAGGGAACTAATGAAAAACTGTTTTTT.

CDR3 nucleotides: TGTGCCAGTAGTAGGAGGGAACTCCAAGAGACCCAGTACTTC. It specifies CASSRRELQETQYF. The chain carries TRBV19 and TRBJ2-5, with D possibly matching TRBD2 (6 bases). The CDR3 totals 14 residues. Germline CDR1 LNHDA, CDR2 SQIVND (reference sequence). The ends were cut back, 4 bases at V and 1 base at J, with 10 bases in the middle. Full variable domain (remainder filled in from reference TRBV19 and TRBJ2-5): DGGITQSPKYLFRKEGQNVTLSCEQNLNHDAMYWYRQDPGQGLRLIYYSQIVNDFQKGDIAEGYSVSREKKESFPLTVTSAQKNPTAFYLCASSRRELQETQYFGPGTRLLVL.

V usage is TRBV9 and J usage is TRBJ2-3; the D is unclear. The germline V and J ends were trimmed by 0 bases and 5 bases, with 4 bases remaining between them. CDR1 and CDR2 from the germline V gene are SGDLS and YYNGEE. This CDR3 region has 12 residues. CDR3 in amino acids: CASSVGLDTQYF. The CDR3 DNA follows: TGTGCCAGCAGCGTAGGTCTAGATACGCAGTATTTT.

V usage is TRBV7-2 and J usage is TRBJ1-1; possibly TRBD1 for D (5 bases). In germline, CDR1 is SGHTA, CDR2 FQGNSA. Trimming pared 5 bases from V and 11 bases from J, leaving 12 bases between. The CDR3 spans 11 residues. CDR3 protein: CASSQGIMAFF. CDR3 nucleotide sequence: TGTGCCAGCAGCCAGGGTATCATGGCTTTCTTT.

The rearrangement uses TRBV5-8 and TRBJ2-7, with D maybe TRBD2 (6 bases). There are 16 residues in the CDR3. Germline lookup yields CDR1 SGHTS and CDR2 YDEGEE. Trimming removed 4 bases from V and 4 bases from J, with 21 bases in between. CDR3 DNA: TGTGCCAGCAGCCGTGGCGGGGTCTCTATTTTTTACGAGCAGTACTTC. Encoded protein: CASSRGGVSIFYEQYF.

This chain joins TRBV2 and TRBJ1-1; 7 bases map to TRBD1. The trim removed 7 bases at V and 6 bases at J, leaving 5 bases unmatched. The CDR3 contains 12 residues. CDR1 and CDR2 (germline): SNHLY, FYNNEI. CDR3 coding DNA: TGTGCCAGCATCGGACAGGTTCCTGAAGCTTTCTTT. Translated, it gives CASIGQVPEAFF.

V is TRBV4-3 and J is TRBJ2-1; TRBD2 is a possible D gene (5 bases). Per germline, CDR1 LGHNA and CDR2 YSLEER. With 4 bases removed from V and 6 bases from J, the gap between germline ends came to 16 bases. The CDR3 is 15 residues long. This CDR3 is CASSPLTSGRNEQFF. Written as DNA, the CDR3 is TGCGCCAGCAGCCCGTTAACTAGTGGTCGCAATGAGCAGTTCTTC.

The rearrangement links TRBV20-1 to TRBJ1-3; D call uncertain. V dropped 0 bases and J dropped 8 bases, with 5 bases sitting between them. CDR1 and CDR2 (germline): DFQATT, SNEGSKA (reference sequence). This CDR3 is built from 11 residues. The CDR3 coding sequence is TGCAGTGCTAGAGATCGTGACACCATATATTTT. It specifies CSARDRDTIYF.

This sequence joins TRBV20-1 and TRBJ1-1; no definite D call. Germline loops: CDR1 DFQATT, CDR2 SNEGSKA (reference sequence). The ends were cut back, 5 bases at V and 1 base at J, with 5 bases in the middle. The CDR3 extends over 11 amino acids. The CDR3 loop reads CSAGQNTEAFF. The DNA for the CDR3 is TGCAGTGCTGGCCAGAACACTGAAGCTTTCTTT.